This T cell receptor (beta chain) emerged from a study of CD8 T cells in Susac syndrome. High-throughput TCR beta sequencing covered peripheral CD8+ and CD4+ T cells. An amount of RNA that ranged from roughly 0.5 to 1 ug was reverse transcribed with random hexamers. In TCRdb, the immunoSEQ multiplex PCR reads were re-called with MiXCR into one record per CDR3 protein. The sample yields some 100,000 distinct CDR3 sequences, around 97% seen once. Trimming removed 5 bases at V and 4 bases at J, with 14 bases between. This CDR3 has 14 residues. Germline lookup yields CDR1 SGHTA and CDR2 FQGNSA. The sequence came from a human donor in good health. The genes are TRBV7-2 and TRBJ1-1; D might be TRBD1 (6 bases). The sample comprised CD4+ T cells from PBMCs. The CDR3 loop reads CASSNTRGGTEAFF. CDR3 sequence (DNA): TGTGCCAGCAGCAACACACGAGGGGGCACTGAAGCTTTCTTT. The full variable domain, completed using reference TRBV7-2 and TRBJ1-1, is GAGVSQSPSNKVTEKGKDVELRCDPISGHTALYWYRQSLGQGLEFLIYFQGNSAPDKSGLPSDRFSAERTGGSVSTLTIQRTQQEDSAVYLCASSNTRGGTEAFFGQGTRLTVV.